The rows below give T cell receptor beta chains drawn from one sample of a study of blood T cell repertoires in COVID-19. TCRdb keeps only in-frame clones here, not all; method: immunoSEQ multiplex PCR. The sample yields under 250,000 clones, under 85% seen once. Sequencing was done on a sample of PBMCs or T cells enriched from blood (not recorded which). The source of these receptors is a man in his sixties who had recovered from COVID-19. Each CDR3 is given with its conserved first and last residue. A D gene is named only where the DNA matches it firmly. Size values are once, few and many counts, or a class for expanded clones, and some rows have none.

d_gene	abundance	v_gene	j_gene	CDR3nt	CDR3aa
TRBD1	-	TRBV2	TRBJ1-2	TGTGCCAGCAGCTCGGACAGGAGAGACTATGGCTACACCTTC	CASSSDRRDYGYTF
TRBD1	once	TRBV7-2	TRBJ2-1	TGTGCCAGCAGCCTAACCGGGACAGGATTTTTTAGCTCCTACAATGAGCAGTTCTTC	CASSLTGTGFFSSYNEQFF
TRBD1	-	TRBV7-2	TRBJ1-6	TGTGCCAGCAGCCCAACGGGACAGGGGCTTTCACCCCTCCACTTT	CASSPTGQGLSPLHF
-	few	TRBV2	TRBJ1-4	TGTGCCAGCACTCTTTCCCCCAGATCTGAAAAACTGTTTTTT	CASTLSPRSEKLFF
-	-	TRBV29-1	TRBJ2-1	TGCAGCGCCACAGAACTCTCCTACAATGAGCAGTTCTTC	CSATELSYNEQFF
-	-	TRBV5-6	TRBJ1-3	TGTGCCAGCAGCTTCGTCGGAAACACCATATATTTT	CASSFVGNTIYF
-	-	TRBV7-9	TRBJ2-1	TGTGCCAGCAGCTTAGGTCGAGGGCTCGACAACTACTACAATGAGCAGTTCTTC	CASSLGRGLDNYYNEQFF
TRBD1	-	TRBV19	TRBJ1-1	TGTGCCAGTAGTCCCCGTTCGACAGGGGGCTTCACTGAAGCTTTCTTT	CASSPRSTGGFTEAFF
-	-	TRBV10-3	TRBJ2-3	TGTGCCATCAGTGAAGGGGTAAGGGGGACAGATACGCAGTATTTT	CAISEGVRGTDTQYF
TRBD1	-	TRBV5-4	TRBJ2-2	TGTGCCAGCAGCTTACACCGACAGGGGGCAGCCGGGGAGCTGTTTTTT	CASSLHRQGAAGELFF
TRBD1	-	TRBV6-5	TRBJ2-4	TGTGCCAGCAGACCCTGGACAGGGAACATTCAGTACTTC	CASRPWTGNIQYF
TRBD1	-	TRBV4-3	TRBJ1-1	TGCGCCAGCAGCACAAACAGGGGCGCTGAAGCTTTCTTT	CASSTNRGAEAFF
TRBD1	once	TRBV5-6	TRBJ1-2	TGTGCCAGCAGCTTCTTTAGGACAGGGGACTTCTATGGCTACACCTTC	CASSFFRTGDFYGYTF
-	few	TRBV5-1	TRBJ2-5	TGCGCCAGCAGCTTTTGGTCAGGGGAGACCCAGTACTTC	CASSFWSGETQYF
TRBD1	-	TRBV5-1	TRBJ1-2	TGCGCCAGCAGCCTGAACCCCTCGGGGACAGGGGCTAACTATGGCTACACCTTC	CASSLNPSGTGANYGYTF
TRBD2	-	TRBV5-1	TRBJ2-7	TGCGCCAGCAGCAACGGGGGGGGCGAGCAGTACTTC	CASSNGGGEQYF